This T cell receptor (beta chain) was identified in a study of cytomegalovirus exposure and HLA in healthy donors. Findings and caveats of the study: There were 150 or so TCR beta chains listed as cytomegalovirus-associated. Reportedly, cytomegalovirus status was diagnosed with high sensitivity and specificity. A later analysis found first-cohort TCR clusters tended to co-occur in the approximately 110 validation repertoires.

The donors were members of the roughly 120-subject validation cohort (separate from the approximately 670-subject first cohort). Notes on this clone: Antigen specificity is unknown.

Repertoires were generated with immunoSEQ multiplex PCR, while TCRdb's copy carries only in-frame clones and drops some. The repertoire holds 200,000 or so clones, with about 91% as singletons. The germline gives CDR1 SGDLS, CDR2 YYNGEE. CDR3 length: 18 residues. The V and J ends lost 4 bases and 3 bases respectively, with 24 bases between them. The rearrangement links TRBV9 to TRBJ2-3; perhaps TRBD1 as D (5 bases). This receptor was obtained from a woman between 18 and 29 years old in good health and CMV-seronegative. Source material: PBMCs. The CDR3 protein is CASSPNPHPTDGTDTQYF. The CDR3 DNA follows: TGTGCCAGCAGCCCAAACCCACACCCGACAGACGGAACAGATACGCAGTATTTT.